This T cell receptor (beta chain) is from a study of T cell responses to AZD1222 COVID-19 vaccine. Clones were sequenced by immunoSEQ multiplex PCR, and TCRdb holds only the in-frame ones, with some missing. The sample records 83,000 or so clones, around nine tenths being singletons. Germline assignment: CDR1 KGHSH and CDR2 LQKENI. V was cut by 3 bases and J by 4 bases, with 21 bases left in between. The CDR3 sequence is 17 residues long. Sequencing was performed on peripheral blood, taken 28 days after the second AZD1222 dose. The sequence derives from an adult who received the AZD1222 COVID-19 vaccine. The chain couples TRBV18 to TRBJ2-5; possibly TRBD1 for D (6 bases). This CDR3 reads CASSPRLTARGLETQYF. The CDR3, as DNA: TGTGCCAGCTCACCCCGGCTTACGGCTAGGGGGTTAGAGACCCAGTACTTC. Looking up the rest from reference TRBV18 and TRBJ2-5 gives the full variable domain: NAGVMQNPRHLVRRRGQEARLRCSPMKGHSHVYWYRQLPEEGLKFMVYLQKENIIDESGMPKERFSAEFPKEGPSILRIQQVVRGDSAAYFCASSPRLTARGLETQYFGPGTRLLVL.